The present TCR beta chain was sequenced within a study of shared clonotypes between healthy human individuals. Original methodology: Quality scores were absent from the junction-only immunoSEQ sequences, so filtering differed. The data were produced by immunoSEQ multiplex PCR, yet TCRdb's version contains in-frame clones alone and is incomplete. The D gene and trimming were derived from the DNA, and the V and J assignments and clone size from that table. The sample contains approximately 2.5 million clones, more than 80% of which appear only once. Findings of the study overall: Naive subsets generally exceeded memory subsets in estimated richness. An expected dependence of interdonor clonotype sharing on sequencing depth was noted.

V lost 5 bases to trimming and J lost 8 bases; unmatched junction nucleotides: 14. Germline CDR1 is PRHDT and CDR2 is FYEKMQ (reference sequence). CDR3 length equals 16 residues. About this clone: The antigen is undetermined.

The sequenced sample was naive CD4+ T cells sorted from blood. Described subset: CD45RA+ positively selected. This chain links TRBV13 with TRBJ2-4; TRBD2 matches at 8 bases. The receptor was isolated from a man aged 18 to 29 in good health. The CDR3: CASSLRGGRVVDIQYF. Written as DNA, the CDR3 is TGTGCCAGCAGCCTCCGGGGGGGGCGCGTGGTAGACATTCAGTACTTC.